This T cell receptor (beta chain) derives from a study of T cells in Graves' hyperthyroidism and ophthalmopathy. Study-wide points: Most clonotypes expanded in thyroid above 0.001 were likewise present in blood.

From RNA transcripts, TCR beta CDR3 regions were amplified. During a first-round RT-PCR of the TCR CDR3, the HTBI primer set was used. TCRdb re-derived calls from the multiplex PCR reads in MiXCR, one entry per CDR3 protein. The sample includes 500,000 to 650,000 distinct CDR3 sequences, about 14% seen only once; the top ten take under 15%. Exclusion of patients followed from uncontrolled infection, other autoimmune disease, pregnancy or lactation. Clinical symptoms, serum thyroxine, TRAb, thyroid ultrasound and orbital computed tomography established diagnosis. PBMCs came from over 8.5 ml fresh peripheral blood. As concerns this clonotype: The antigen is not known.

The sequenced material came from blood. The origin of this receptor is a woman aged 50 to 60 with Graves' ophthalmopathy.

In DNA, the CDR3 is TGTGCCAGCAGCTTAATTGCCTTGGACAGCGGGCACGAGCAGTACTTC. Translated, it gives CASSLIALDSGHEQYF. V and J are TRBV7-3 and TRBJ2-7; D tentatively reads TRBD1 or TRBD2 (6 bases each). The germline gives CDR1 SGHTA, CDR2 FQGTGA. This CDR3 is built from 16 residues. The V and J ends lost 1 base and 5 bases respectively, with 18 bases between them.